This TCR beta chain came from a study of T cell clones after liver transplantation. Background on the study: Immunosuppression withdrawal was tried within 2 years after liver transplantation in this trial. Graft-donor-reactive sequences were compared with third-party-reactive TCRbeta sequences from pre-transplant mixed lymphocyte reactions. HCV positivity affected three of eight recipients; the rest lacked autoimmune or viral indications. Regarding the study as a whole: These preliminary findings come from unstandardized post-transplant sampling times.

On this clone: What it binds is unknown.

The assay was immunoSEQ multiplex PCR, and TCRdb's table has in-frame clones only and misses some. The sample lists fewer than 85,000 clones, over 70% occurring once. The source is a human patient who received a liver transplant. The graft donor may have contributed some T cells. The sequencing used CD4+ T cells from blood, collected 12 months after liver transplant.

The CDR3 loop is CASSQRPLRSTYEQYF. In DNA form, the CDR3 reads TGCGCCAGCAGCCAACGGCCTTTGAGATCGACCTACGAGCAGTACTTC. The chain recombines TRBV4-1 with TRBJ2-7, with no clear D. The CDR3 runs to 16 residues. Trimming cost V 2 bases and J 2 bases, with 16 bases left between them. The germline V gene has CDR1 MGHRA and CDR2 YSYEKL.